Listed here are 23 T cell receptor beta chains from one sample, sequenced in a study of cytomegalovirus exposure and HLA in healthy donors. The PCR made use of 60 Vbeta and 13 Jbeta primers. Method: immunoSEQ multiplex PCR; TCRdb's copy keeps in-frame clones and lacks some. The table records tens of thousands of clones, approximately 84% of them present only once. The sequencing input was PBMCs. The receptors derive from a woman between 18 and 29 years old in good health and CMV-seropositive.

This chain connects TRBV5-1 to TRBJ2-5, with D possibly matching TRBD1 (5 bases). The CDR3 runs to 14 residues. V lost 4 bases and J 5 bases, leaving 15 bases between the germline ends. The V gene's germline CDR1 is SGHRS and CDR2 YFSETQ. CDR3 in amino acids: CASSSRVSAETQYF. In nucleotides, the CDR3 is TGCGCCAGCAGCAGCAGGGTTTCGGCGGAGACCCAGTACTTC. Based on the CDR3 plus reference TRBV5-1 and TRBJ2-5, the full variable domain is KAGVTQTPRYLIKTRGQQVTLSCSPISGHRSVSWYQQTPGQGLQFLFEYFSETQRNKGNFPGRFSGRQFSNSRSEMNVSTLELGDSALYLCASSSRVSAETQYFGPGTRLLVL.

This chain connects TRBV28 to TRBJ2-7, with 12 bases aligning to TRBD2. Germline-derived CDR1 and CDR2 are MDHEN and SYDVKM. The CDR3 spans 15 residues. Trimming at V came to 5 bases and at J to 0 bases, leaving 2 bases not matched to a gene. The CDR3 bases are TGTGCCAGCAGTCAGACTAGCGGGGGCTCCTACGAGCAGTACTTC. Its protein product is CASSQTSGGSYEQYF.

The chain recombines TRBV6-5 with TRBJ2-1; D remains ambiguous. Germline CDR1 reads MNHEY; CDR2 reads SVGAGI. This CDR3 has 13 residues. V was shortened by 6 bases and J by 6 bases, with 12 bases between the two germline ends. The CDR3 DNA is TGTGCCAGCAGGGCATTAAGTCTCAATGAGCAGTTCTTC. This codes for CASRALSLNEQFF.

This clone was seen only once. The rearrangement joins TRBV25-1 to TRBJ2-1, with 7 bases aligning to TRBD2. The CDR3 runs to 16 residues. From germline, CDR1 is MGHDK and CDR2 SYGVNS. Germline trimming cut 1 base from V and 5 bases from J; bases unmatched to any gene: 8. The CDR3: CASSELSRLADNEQFF. The CDR3 DNA reads as TGTGCCAGCAGTGAATTAAGTCGACTAGCAGACAATGAGCAGTTCTTC.

The chain has TRBV6-1 and TRBJ2-2, with TRBD2 as a possible D gene (6 bases). The CDR3 has 17 residues. Trimming took off 4 bases at V and 3 bases at J, with 18 bases between the two ends. Germline lookup yields CDR1 MNHNS and CDR2 SASEGT. CDR3 in amino acids: CASSGGLRGSYTGELFF. The DNA for the CDR3 is TGTGCCAGCAGTGGGGGTCTGCGGGGATCGTACACCGGGGAGCTGTTTTTT.

This chain links TRBV6-1 with TRBJ1-2, with 8 bases fitting TRBD1. Losses at the gene ends were 3 bases for V and 4 bases for J; bases not matched to a gene: 19. Germline CDR1 and CDR2: MNHNS and SASEGT. The CDR3 covers 19 residues. The CDR3 here is CASSEFLQTRDRRSYGYTF. As DNA, the CDR3 is TGTGCCAGCAGTGAGTTCCTACAGACTAGGGACAGGAGAAGCTATGGCTACACCTTC.

The chain carries TRBV28 and TRBJ2-1; 13 bases match TRBD2. CDR1 MDHEN and CDR2 SYDVKM come from the germline V gene. J lost 9 bases, V lost 7 bases, and 12 bases had no gene match. The CDR3 runs 16 residues. The CDR3 sequence is CASTPTGTSGIGEQFF. The CDR3, as DNA: TGTGCCAGCACCCCCACCGGGACTAGCGGGATAGGTGAGCAGTTCTTC.

This sequence joins TRBV28 and TRBJ1-5; unclear D gene. The CDR3 covers 16 residues. V was clipped by 1 base and J by 4 bases, with 14 bases between them. Germline values: CDR1 MDHEN, CDR2 SYDVKM. The DNA for the CDR3 is TGTGCCAGCAGTTTATCATTTGAGGGAATTAATCAGCCCCAGCATTTT. Encoded protein: CASSLSFEGINQPQHF.

This chain uses TRBV2 with TRBJ2-7; TRBD2 agrees at 12 bases. In germline, CDR1 is SNHLY, CDR2 FYNNEI. The CDR3 totals 15 residues. With 6 bases clipped from V and 0 bases from J, the junction kept 3 bases outside the gene matches. CDR3 in amino acids: CASSRLAGDSYEQYF. The CDR3 DNA is TGTGCCAGCAGCCGACTAGCGGGAGACTCCTACGAGCAGTACTTC.

On this clone itself: An end of the junction does not agree with germline; a read error may underlie this. The rearrangement uses TRBV7-7 and TRBJ2-5, with a weak D call TRBD2 (6 bases). CDR3 length: 14 residues. Germline CDR1 reads SSHAT; CDR2 reads FNYEAQ (reference sequence). The CDR3 loop reads CASSSGLLQETQYF. The CDR3 DNA reads as TGTGCTAGCAGCTCGGGACTCCTACAAGAGACCCAGTACTTC. The full variable domain, completed using reference TRBV7-7 and TRBJ2-5, is GAGVSQSPRYKVTKRGQDVTLRCDPISSHATLYWYQQALGQGPEFLTYFNYEAQPDKSGLPSDRFSAERPEGSISTLTIQRTEQRDSAMYRCASSSGLLQETQYFGPGTRLLVL.

This clone was observed a few times. The rearrangement uses TRBV5-1 and TRBJ2-1; 10 bases are a match to TRBD2. The CDR3 sequence is 15 residues long. J gave up 7 bases and V 0 bases, and 4 bases lay outside the gene matches. CDR1 is SGHRS and CDR2 is YFSETQ in the germline V gene. The CDR3 coding sequence is TGCGCCAGCAGCTTGGATCTAGCGGGAGTTAATGAGCAGTTCTTC. Protein product: CASSLDLAGVNEQFF.

CDR3 sequence reads: CATSSPSSGNTIYF. DNA for the CDR3: TGTGCCACCAGCAGTCCCTCCTCTGGAAACACCATATATTTT. The rearrangement joins TRBV15 to TRBJ1-3; no firm D call. The CDR3 length is 14 residues. V was pared by 3 bases and J by 0 bases, with 6 bases between. The germline V gene has CDR1 LNHNV and CDR2 YYDKDF (reference sequence).

The chain links TRBV9 to TRBJ2-2, with 8 positions matching TRBD2. The CDR3 totals 16 residues. Germline V lookup: CDR1 SGDLS, CDR2 YYNGEE. Germline trimming cut 0 bases from V and 3 bases from J; bases unmatched to any gene: 4. The CDR3 region has the DNA TGTGCCAGCAGCGTAGCGGGAGGGAAGGACACCGGGGAGCTGTTTTTT. It encodes CASSVAGGKDTGELFF.

J is TRBJ1-4 and V is TRBV15, with 9 bases fitting TRBD1. Germline CDR1 is LNHNV and CDR2 is YYDKDF (reference sequence). Germline trimming cut 1 base from V and 7 bases from J; bases unmatched to any gene: 4. This CDR3 is 15 amino acids long. Here the CDR3 DNA reads TGTGCCACCAGCAGAGTACAGGGGGCGGCTGAAAAACTGTTTTTT. It specifies CATSRVQGAAEKLFF. Full variable domain (rest looked up from reference TRBV15 and TRBJ1-4): DAMVIQNPRYQVTQFGKPVTLSCSQTLNHNVMYWYQQKSSQAPKLLFHYYDKDFNNEADTPDNFQSRRPNTSFCFLDIRSPGLGDTAMYLCATSRVQGAAEKLFFGSGTQLSVL.

This chain joins TRBV9 and TRBJ1-2; D call uncertain. The germline V gene has CDR1 SGDLS and CDR2 YYNGEE. V lost 4 bases and J 6 bases, leaving 10 bases between the germline ends. This CDR3 is built from 12 residues. The CDR3 loop is CASSPDFDGYTF. CDR3 bases: TGTGCCAGCAGCCCCGACTTCGATGGCTACACCTTC.

This clone was detected only a few times. In DNA form, the CDR3 reads TGTGCCAGCAGTGGACTGGGACAGCGGAACACCATATATTTT. Its translation: CASSGLGQRNTIYF. J is TRBJ1-3 and V is TRBV28; 7 nucleotides line up with TRBD1. From germline, CDR1 is MDHEN and CDR2 SYDVKM. V lost 5 bases, J lost 7 bases, and 8 bases stayed unmatched. CDR3 size: 14 residues.

J is TRBJ2-7 and V is TRBV19, with 13 bases that match TRBD2. The germline V gene has CDR1 LNHDA and CDR2 SQIVND (reference sequence). Trimming cost V 4 bases and J 3 bases; bases outside gene matches: 3. CDR3 length: 15 amino acids. The CDR3 DNA reads TGTGCCAGTAGTACTGGACTAGCGGGAGTCTACGAGCAGTACTTC. Amino acids: CASSTGLAGVYEQYF. Drawing the rest from reference TRBV19 and TRBJ2-7, the complete variable domain is DGGITQSPKYLFRKEGQNVTLSCEQNLNHDAMYWYRQDPGQGLRLIYYSQIVNDFQKGDIAEGYSVSREKKESFPLTVTSAQKNPTAFYLCASSTGLAGVYEQYFGPGTRLTVT.

In this sample, this clone turned up once. J is TRBJ1-5 and V is TRBV19; 12 bases are a match to TRBD1. V shed 2 bases, J shed 0 bases, and the junction held 11 bases outside the gene matches. The CDR3 has 20 amino acids. The germline CDR1 and CDR2 sequences are LNHDA and SQIVND (reference sequence). The chain's CDR3 is CASSILLPGQGAYSNQPQHF. The CDR3 DNA reads TGTGCCAGTAGTATACTCCTCCCGGGACAGGGGGCATATAGCAATCAGCCCCAGCATTTT.

This rearrangement joins TRBV5-4 to TRBJ1-1; 8 nucleotides line up with TRBD1. Germline V gives CDR1 SGHNT, CDR2 YYREEE (reference sequence). V lost 7 bases to trimming and J lost 1 base; unmatched junction nucleotides: 3. CDR3 length equals 13 residues. The CDR3 sequence: CASQGATNTEAFF. CDR3 sequence (DNA): TGTGCCAGCCAGGGGGCGACGAACACTGAAGCTTTCTTT.

The gene calls are TRBV4-1 and TRBJ2-1; TRBD1 might be the D (5 bases). Trimming removed 0 bases from V and 1 base from J, with 7 bases in between. This CDR3 region has 15 residues. Germline-derived CDR1 and CDR2 are MGHRA and YSYEKL. The CDR3 DNA sequence: TGCGCCAGCAGCCAAGATAGGGGATCCTACAATGAGCAGTTCTTC. Amino acid sequence: CASSQDRGSYNEQFF.

V gene TRBV5-6 combines with J gene TRBJ2-7; tentatively, D is TRBD2 (6 bases). V lost 4 bases to trimming and J lost 0 bases, with 14 bases between them. Per germline, CDR1 SGHDT and CDR2 YYEEEE. This CDR3 spans 15 amino acids. The CDR3 loop is CASSAGSSSSYEQYF. The CDR3 nucleotides read TGTGCCAGCAGCGCCGGGAGTTCCTCCTCCTACGAGCAGTACTTC.

The V and J genes are TRBV2 and TRBJ1-5, with 9 bases aligning to TRBD1. Germline V CDR1 and CDR2: SNHLY, FYNNEI. This CDR3 is built from 17 residues. The J segment lost 2 bases and the V segment lost 1 base, leaving 6 bases of the junction unmatched. DNA of the CDR3: TGTGCCAGCAGTGAAGGACAGGGGGTACGGGGCAATCAGCCCCAGCATTTT. This sequence encodes CASSEGQGVRGNQPQHF.

The gene calls are TRBV5-6 and TRBJ2-1; possible D gene TRBD2, 5 bases. The V end was cut by 0 bases, the J end by 3 bases, with 22 bases between. The CDR3 length is 19 residues. Germline V gives CDR1 SGHDT, CDR2 YYEEEE. Here the CDR3 DNA reads TGTGCCAGCAGCTTGGGTCTACCGAGGCTAGCCATGGTCTACAATGAGCAGTTCTTC. Protein: CASSLGLPRLAMVYNEQFF.